The clone carrying this T cell receptor (beta chain) occurred many times. Its antigen is unknown. Time point here: pre-sensitization, week 0. Treatment reported: therapeutic diphenylcyclopropenone sensitization with weekly scalp DPC. The sample is drawn from a study of human T cells and chemical hapten exposure. Study findings and constraints: It was expanded TCRs that formed significantly more large CDR3 similarity clusters than controls did. Patch test score was positively correlated with the counts of TCRs that had expanded at PT1.

TCRdb itself ran the RACE reads through MiXCR, one entry per CDR3 protein. Altogether fewer than 50,000 distinct CDR3 sequences are present, roughly 7.2% being singletons, with the ten largest covering over 1%. V was trimmed by 3 bases and J by 14 bases, leaving 12 bases between them. Germline CDR1 and CDR2: MGHDK and SYGVNS. This CDR3 is 11 amino acids long. Sequenced here: whole blood, sampled in connection with sensitization to the hapten diphenylcyclopropenone (DPC). The chain recombines TRBV25-1 with TRBJ2-3; D remains ambiguous. This clonotype was sampled from a woman aged 50 to 60 with alopecia areata. Some clones in this sample may be carry-over from other donors' samples. CDR3 nucleotide sequence: TGTGCCAGCAGTGAGGGTATAGGTCTGTATTTT. Residues: CASSEGIGLYF.